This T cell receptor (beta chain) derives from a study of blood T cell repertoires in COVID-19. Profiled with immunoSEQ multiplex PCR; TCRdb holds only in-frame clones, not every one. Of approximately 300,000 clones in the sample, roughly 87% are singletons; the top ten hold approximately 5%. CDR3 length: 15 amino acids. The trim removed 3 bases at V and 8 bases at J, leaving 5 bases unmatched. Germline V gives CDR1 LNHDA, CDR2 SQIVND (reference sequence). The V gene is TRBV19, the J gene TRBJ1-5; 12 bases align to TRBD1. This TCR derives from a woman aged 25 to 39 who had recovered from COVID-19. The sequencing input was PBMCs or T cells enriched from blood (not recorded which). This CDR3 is CASSIGTGGAKPQHF. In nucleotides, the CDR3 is TGTGCCAGTAGTATCGGGACAGGGGGCGCGAAGCCCCAGCATTTT.